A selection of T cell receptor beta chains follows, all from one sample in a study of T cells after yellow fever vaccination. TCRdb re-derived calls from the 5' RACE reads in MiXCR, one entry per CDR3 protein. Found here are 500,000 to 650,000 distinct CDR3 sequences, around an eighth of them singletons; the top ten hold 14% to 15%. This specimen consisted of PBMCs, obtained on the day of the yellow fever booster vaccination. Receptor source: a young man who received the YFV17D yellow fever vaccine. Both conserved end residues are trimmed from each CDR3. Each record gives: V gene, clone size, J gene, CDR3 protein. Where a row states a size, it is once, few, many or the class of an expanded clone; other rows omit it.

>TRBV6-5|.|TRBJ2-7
ASRTGREQY
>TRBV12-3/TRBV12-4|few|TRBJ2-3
ASSLGGKADTQY
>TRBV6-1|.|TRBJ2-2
ASSLWGANTGELF
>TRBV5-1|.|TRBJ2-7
ASSLDRVGITEQY
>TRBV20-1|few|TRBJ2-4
SARGPSAELENIQY
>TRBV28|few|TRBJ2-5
ASSLNRVLGETQY
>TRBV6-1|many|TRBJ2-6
ASSGTGGVSGANVLT
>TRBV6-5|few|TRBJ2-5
ASSYDRGAQY
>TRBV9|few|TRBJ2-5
ASAEGGSETQY
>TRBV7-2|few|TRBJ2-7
ASSLATPSYEQY
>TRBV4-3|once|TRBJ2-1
ASSQAGGLYNEQF
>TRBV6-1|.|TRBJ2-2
ASSPWDSSSLKTGELF
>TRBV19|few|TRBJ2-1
ASRTGQGAMGSYNEQF
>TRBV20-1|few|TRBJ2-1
SASTLAGGPVGSYNEQF
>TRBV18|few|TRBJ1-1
ASSSGTGNGNTEAF
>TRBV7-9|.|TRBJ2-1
ASSLAGVEF
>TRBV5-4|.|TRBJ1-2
ASSLNGGHFGYT
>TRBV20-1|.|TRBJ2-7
SAREGRTSGIYEQY
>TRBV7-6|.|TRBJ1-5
ASSLYGGQGNQPQH
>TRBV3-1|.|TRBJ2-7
ASSQYRGLASYEQY
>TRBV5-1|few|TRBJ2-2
ASSSGLRNTGELF
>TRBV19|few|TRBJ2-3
ASSIVGGDTQY
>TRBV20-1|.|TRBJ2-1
SARVRSSGLRDEQF
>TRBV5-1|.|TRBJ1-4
ASSLGGPNDLF
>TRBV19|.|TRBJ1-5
ATWDTYSNQPQH
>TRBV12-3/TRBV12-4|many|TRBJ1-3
ASSFGAGNTIY
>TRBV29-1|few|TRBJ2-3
SVVRAGDVDTQY
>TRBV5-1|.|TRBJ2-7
ASSPSGTTYEQY
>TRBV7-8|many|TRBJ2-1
ASSPSDSYNEQF
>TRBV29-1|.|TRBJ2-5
SVEAQQETQY
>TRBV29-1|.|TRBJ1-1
SVAPDTEAF
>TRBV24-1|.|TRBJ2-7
ATTLRGLAGASGYEQY
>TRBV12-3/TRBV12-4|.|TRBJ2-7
ASSAKAQGAYEQY
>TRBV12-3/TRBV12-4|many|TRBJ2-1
ASSSAGSSYNEQF
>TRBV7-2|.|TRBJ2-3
ASSLALGQQSTDTQY
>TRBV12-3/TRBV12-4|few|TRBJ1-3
ASSPSSISGNTIY
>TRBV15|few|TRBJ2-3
ATSLRLLTSTDTQY
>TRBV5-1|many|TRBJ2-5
ASSPDGQGAGETQY
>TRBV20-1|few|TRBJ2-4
SASPSAGGRNIQY
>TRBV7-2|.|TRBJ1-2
ASSFDRANGYT
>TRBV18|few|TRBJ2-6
ASSPRRSSGANVLT